The subject of this entry is one T cell receptor beta chain. The antigen remains undetermined. The junction does not match germline at one end; this may be a read error. From germline, CDR1 is LGHNA and CDR2 YNFKEQ. The CDR3 is made up of 15 amino acids. Each donor was a healthy Caucasian individual from Russia, aged roughly 6 to 95. The authors ran a second PCR of roughly 6 to 12 cycles using a sample-barcoded 5' primer and a J-beta primer mix. TCRdb recomputed calls from the 5' RACE reads with MiXCR, one row per CDR3 protein. The data show more than 1,400,000 distinct CDR3 sequences, with approximately 38% seen just once and 7.9% held by the top ten. These data are taken from a study of blood T cells in healthy people across ages. Study conclusions and caveats: Among long-lived donors, naive CD4+ cells were more numerous and diversity higher than in aged donors. The unknown donor CMV status may have confounded expanded clonotype changes. The study could not conclusively compare naive and antigen-experienced cells, given its unsorted PBMCs.

The chain has TRBV4-2 and TRBJ1-2; D perhaps matches TRBD1 (5 bases). This receptor was taken from a woman aged 18-29 years in good health. Sample: blood. CDR3 region: CTSSFQSGGDYGYTF. In DNA, the CDR3 is TGTACCAGCAGCTTTCAAAGCGGGGGTGACTATGGCTACACCTTC.